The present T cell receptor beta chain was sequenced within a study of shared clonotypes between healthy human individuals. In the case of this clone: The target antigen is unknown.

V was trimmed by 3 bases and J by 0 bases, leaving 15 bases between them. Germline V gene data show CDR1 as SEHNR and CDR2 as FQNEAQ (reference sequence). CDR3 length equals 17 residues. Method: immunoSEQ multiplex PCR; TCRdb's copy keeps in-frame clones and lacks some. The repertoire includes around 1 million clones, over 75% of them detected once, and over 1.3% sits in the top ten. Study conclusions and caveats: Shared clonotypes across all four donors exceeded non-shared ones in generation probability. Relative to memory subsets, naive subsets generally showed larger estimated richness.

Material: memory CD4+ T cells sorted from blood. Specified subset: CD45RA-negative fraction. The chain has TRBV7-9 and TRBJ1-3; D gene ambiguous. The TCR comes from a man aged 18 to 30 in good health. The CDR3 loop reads CASSLGSGGLSGNTIYF. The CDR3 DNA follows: TGTGCCAGCAGCTTGGGGTCGGGAGGGCTCTCTGGAAACACCATATATTTT.